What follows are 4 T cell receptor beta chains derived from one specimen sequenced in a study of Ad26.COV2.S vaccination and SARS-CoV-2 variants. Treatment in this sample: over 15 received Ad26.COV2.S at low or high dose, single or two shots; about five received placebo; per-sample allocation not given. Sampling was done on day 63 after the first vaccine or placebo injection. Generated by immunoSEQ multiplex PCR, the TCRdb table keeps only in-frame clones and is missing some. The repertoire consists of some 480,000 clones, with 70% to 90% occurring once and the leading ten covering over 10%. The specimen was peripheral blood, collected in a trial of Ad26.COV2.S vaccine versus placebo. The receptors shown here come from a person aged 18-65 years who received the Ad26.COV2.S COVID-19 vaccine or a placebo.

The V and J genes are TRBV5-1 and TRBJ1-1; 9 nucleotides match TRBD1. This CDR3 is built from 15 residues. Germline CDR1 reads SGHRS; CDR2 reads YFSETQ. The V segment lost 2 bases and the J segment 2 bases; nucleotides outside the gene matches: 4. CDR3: CASSFLQGANTEAFF. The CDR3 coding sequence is TGCGCCAGCAGCTTCTTACAGGGGGCCAACACTGAAGCTTTCTTT.

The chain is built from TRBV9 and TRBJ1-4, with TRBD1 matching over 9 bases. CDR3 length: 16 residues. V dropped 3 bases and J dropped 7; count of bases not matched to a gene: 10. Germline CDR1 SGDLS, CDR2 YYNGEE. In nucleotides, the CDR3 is TGTGCCAGCAGCGCCGAGACAGGGGGTGATGGTGAAAAACTGTTTTTT. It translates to CASSAETGGDGEKLFF.

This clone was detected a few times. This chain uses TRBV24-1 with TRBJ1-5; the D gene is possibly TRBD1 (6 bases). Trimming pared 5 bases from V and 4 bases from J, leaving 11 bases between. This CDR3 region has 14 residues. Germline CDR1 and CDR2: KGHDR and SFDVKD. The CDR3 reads CATSAATGNQPQHF. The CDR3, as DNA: TGTGCCACCAGTGCCGCAACAGGGAATCAGCCCCAGCATTTT.

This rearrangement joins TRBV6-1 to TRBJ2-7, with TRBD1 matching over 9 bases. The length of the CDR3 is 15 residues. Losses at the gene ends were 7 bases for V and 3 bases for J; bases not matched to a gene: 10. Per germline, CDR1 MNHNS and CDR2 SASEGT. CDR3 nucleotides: TGTGCCAGCACCAAGAGAGGGGGACAGGGCTACGAGCAGTACTTC. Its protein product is CASTKRGGQGYEQYF.